This T cell receptor (beta chain) was captured by sequencing in a study of beta chain features in type 1 diabetes (dated by TCRdb to 2017 to 2018). Looking at the study overall: Mean age, gender distribution, total cell number and subset yield did not differ between patients and healthy donors. A total of 85 million to 140 million sorted cells were examined across all samples, and a strong correlation was observed between cell number per subset and RNA yield. The study compared TCRB repertoires of sorted circulating CD4+ T cell subsets between recently diagnosed type 1 diabetes patients and matched healthy donors. Regulatory and stem cell-like memory subsets were obtained from only 8 patients and roughly eight healthy donors, while naive and central memory subsets were obtained from all 28 donors.

As regards this clone: What antigen it recognizes has not been identified. Within one base of it there is no much larger clone, and no base qualities were kept.

The High Capacity cDNA Reverse Transcription Kit was used to reverse transcribe all of the isolated RNA, meaning that expressed TCRB transcripts were what got sequenced. Naive, central memory and regulatory T cell samples underwent deep immunoSEQ sequencing, averaging roughly 3.4 million total reads per sample. Sorted cells were lysed in RLT buffer, and RNA was extracted using DNase-treated RNeasy Micro or Mini kits according to cell number. To prevent cross-contamination, every cell subset was processed on its own, while patient and healthy donor samples were processed together. Using the immunoSEQ multiplex PCR, TCRB sequences were amplified from cDNA into 87-bp fragments spanning the CDR3 region. The amplicons were sequenced using the Illumina HiSeq platform. The authors' analysis ran thus. Synthetic template baselines were used to correct PCR bias computationally, reads within Hamming distance 2 were collapsed, and singletons that could not be merged were discarded. By aligning reads against IMGT, V, D and J genes, CDR3 length, and insertions or deletions at six rearrangement sites were assigned. Clonotype counts were normalized to sorted cell number within each subset before computing true diversity and Gini coefficients with the tcR R package. The overlap coefficient, calculated on TCRB nucleotide sequences, was used to quantify repertoire sharing. Out-of-frame TCRB sequences from naive cells were analyzed to stand in for the pre-selection repertoire. Drawn from immuneACCESS, this table holds only the in-frame rearrangements with V and J called that TCRdb kept. Clones are partly lost; checked studies trace under half to an unresolved V gene and leave the rest unexplained. D and trimming come from the DNA, and the V and J calls and clone size come from that table. This sample has roughly 700,000 clones in its table, and around an eighth of those were observed once. The ten largest clones represent approximately 0.022% of the sample.

The full study reports these points: Because the HLA sub-analyses included only small numbers of individuals, any influence of HLA type on TCRB rearrangement was left unresolved. Fewer insertions and more nucleotide deletions at VDJ recombination sites were observed in patients with type 1 diabetes, implying thymic rearrangement abnormalities. A moderate but significant shortening of TCRB CDR3 length was observed in type 1 diabetes patients in all four CD4+ subsets. PCR may preferentially amplify shorter templates, but because patient and control samples were amplified and corrected together, any resulting skew would affect both groups equally. Because cDNA rather than genomic DNA was sequenced, highly expressing activated cells could have been over-represented, although no difference in activation and CD3 levels was found between groups. Naive, central memory and regulatory TCRB repertoires appeared to be more alike among patients than among healthy donors.

A single peripheral blood draw of 90 to 150 mL on average was collected from each donor into heparinised tubes. Using a panel that included CD45RO, CCR7, CD25, CD127, CD95 and CD27, naive, central memory, regulatory and stem cell-like memory CD4+ T cells were sorted on a BD FACSAria II. Purity was above 98% for every sorted population. PBMCs were isolated immediately by Lymphoprep density gradient centrifugation and stained directly without culture. So that batch effects would be minimized, each experiment stained and sorted samples in pairs, pairing one healthy donor with one patient. Specimen: naive CD4+ T cells from blood. The sample's cell subset or site, from its label and the paper: true naive CD4+ T cells. The clonotype originates from a man aged 18-30 years with type 1 diabetes.

The DNA sequence is TGTGCCAGCAATAAGGACAGGGCGAACACTGAAGCTTTCTTT. Translated, it gives CASNKDRANTEAFF. Here the chain combines TRBV6-1 and TRBJ1-1; TRBD1 fits 8 bases in the junction. The CDR3 goes from the cysteine to the phenylalanine over 14 residues. Only the CDR3 DNA is retained, 42 bases long and in frame from the first base. Trimmed from V: 7 bases; trimmed from J: 1 base; junction bases lacking a gene match: 5. CDR1 and CDR2 (MNHNS, SASEGT) derive from the germline V gene.